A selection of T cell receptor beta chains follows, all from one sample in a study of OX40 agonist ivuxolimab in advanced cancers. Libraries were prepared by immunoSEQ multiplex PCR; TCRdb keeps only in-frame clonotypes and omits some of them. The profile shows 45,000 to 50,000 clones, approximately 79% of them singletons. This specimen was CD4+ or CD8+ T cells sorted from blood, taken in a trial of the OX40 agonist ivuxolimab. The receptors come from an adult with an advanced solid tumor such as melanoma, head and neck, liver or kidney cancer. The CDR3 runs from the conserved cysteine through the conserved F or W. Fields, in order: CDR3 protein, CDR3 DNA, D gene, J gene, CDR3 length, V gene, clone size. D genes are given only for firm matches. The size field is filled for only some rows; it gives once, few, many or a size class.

CASGRGIYEQYF | TGTGCCAGCGGGAGGGGAATCTACGAGCAGTACTTC | TRBD2 | TRBJ2-7 | 12 | TRBV19 | few
CASSGSGGLRNEQFF | TGTGCCAGCAGTGGGTCTGGCGGGCTAAGGAATGAGCAGTTCTTC | . | TRBJ2-1 | 15 | TRBV6-1 | .
CASSPATGGTINEQFF | TGTGCCAGCTCACCAGCTACAGGGGGTACGATTAATGAGCAGTTCTTC | TRBD1 | TRBJ2-1 | 16 | TRBV18 | .
CASSLGAARATNTEAFF | TGTGCCAGCAGCTTAGGGGCGGCGAGGGCGACTAACACTGAAGCTTTCTTT | . | TRBJ1-1 | 17 | TRBV11-3 | .
CASSEQYF | TGTGCCAGCTCCGAGCAGTACTTC | . | TRBJ2-7 | 8 | TRBV6-5 | once
CASSRETVGNSPLHF | TGTGCCAGCAGCCGAGAGACAGTGGGGAATTCACCCCTCCACTTT | . | TRBJ1-6 | 15 | TRBV7-2 | .
CASSPWTGTAGETQYF | TGTGCCAGCAGCCCCTGGACAGGCACCGCGGGGGAGACCCAGTACTTC | . | TRBJ2-5 | 16 | TRBV7-2 | .
CASSRQQENTEAFF | TGTGCCAGCTCGCGACAACAGGAGAACACTGAAGCTTTCTTT | . | TRBJ1-1 | 14 | TRBV18 | few
CASSLDRARDNSPLHF | TGTGCCAGCAGCCTCGACCGGGCCAGGGATAATTCACCCCTCCACTTT | . | TRBJ1-6 | 16 | TRBV11-2 | .
CASSYEPNTEAFF | TGTGCCAGCAGTTACGAACCGAACACTGAAGCTTTCTTT | . | TRBJ1-1 | 13 | TRBV6-5 | .
CASSLEQYNEKLFF | TGTGCCAGCAGCTTGGAACAGTATAATGAAAAACTGTTTTTT | . | TRBJ1-4 | 14 | TRBV5-5 | .
CASSSPLSRQGHTGELFF | TGTGCCAGCAGTTCACCACTGAGTCGACAGGGCCACACCGGGGAGCTGTTTTTT | TRBD1 | TRBJ2-2 | 18 | TRBV28 | .
CASSTNRGDEAFF | TGTGCCAGCAGTACCAACAGGGGTGATGAAGCTTTCTTT | TRBD1 | TRBJ1-1 | 13 | TRBV6-1 | .
CASSKDRGGTGNTIYF | TGTGCCAGCAGCAAGGACAGGGGTGGTACTGGAAACACCATATATTTT | TRBD1 | TRBJ1-3 | 16 | TRBV9 | .
CASSLAGSYGYTF | TGTGCCAGCAGCTTGGCGGGGTCCTATGGCTACACCTTC | . | TRBJ1-2 | 13 | TRBV5-5 | .
CASSKSGLYEQYF | TGTGCCAGCTCCAAGTCCGGACTGTACGAGCAGTACTTC | . | TRBJ2-7 | 13 | TRBV6-5 | .
CASSLRLTDSNQPQHF | TGTGCCAGCAGCTTAAGGTTGACCGATAGCAATCAGCCCCAGCATTTT | . | TRBJ1-5 | 16 | TRBV7-2 | .